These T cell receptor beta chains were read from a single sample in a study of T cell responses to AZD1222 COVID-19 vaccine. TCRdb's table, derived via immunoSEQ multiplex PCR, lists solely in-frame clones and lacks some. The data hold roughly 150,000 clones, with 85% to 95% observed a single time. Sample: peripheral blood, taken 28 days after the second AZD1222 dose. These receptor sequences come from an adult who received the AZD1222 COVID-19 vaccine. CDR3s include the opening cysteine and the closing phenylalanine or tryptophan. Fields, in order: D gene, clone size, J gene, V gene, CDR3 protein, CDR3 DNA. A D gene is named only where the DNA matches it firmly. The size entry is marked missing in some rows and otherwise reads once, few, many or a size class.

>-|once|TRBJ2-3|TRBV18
CASSPVQLDTQYF
TGTGCCAGCTCACCAGTGCAGTTAGATACGCAGTATTTT
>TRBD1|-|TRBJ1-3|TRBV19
CASSIGTGTPSGNTIYF
TGTGCCAGTAGTATCGGGACAGGAACACCATCTGGAAACACCATATATTTT
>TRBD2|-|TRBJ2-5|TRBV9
CASSVGAGGRALETQYF
TGTGCCAGCAGCGTAGGGGCTGGCGGGAGGGCCTTAGAGACCCAGTACTTC
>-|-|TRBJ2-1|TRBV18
CVSSPGRDRNEQFF
TGTGTCAGCTCACCGGGAAGGGATCGCAATGAGCAGTTCTTC
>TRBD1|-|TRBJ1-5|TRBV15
CATSRDTGGYNQPQHF
TGTGCCACCAGCAGAGATACAGGGGGATACAATCAGCCCCAGCATTTT
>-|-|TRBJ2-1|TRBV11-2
CATSWNEQFF
TGTGCCACGTCCTGGAATGAGCAGTTCTTC
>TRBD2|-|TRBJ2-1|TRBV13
CASGNTSENYNEQFF
TGTGCCAGCGGGAATACTAGCGAAAATTACAATGAGCAGTTCTTC
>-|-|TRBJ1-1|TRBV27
CASKLNTEAFF
TGTGCCAGCAAACTCAACACTGAAGCTTTCTTT
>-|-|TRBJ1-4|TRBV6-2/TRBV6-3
CASSYTGTTNEKLFF
TGTGCCAGCAGTTACACCGGGACAACTAATGAAAAACTGTTTTTT
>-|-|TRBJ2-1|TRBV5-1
CASSLGASAYNEQFF
TGCGCCAGCAGCTTGGGAGCTAGCGCTTACAATGAGCAGTTCTTC
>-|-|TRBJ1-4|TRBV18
CASRYGEKLFF
TGTGCCAGCCGGTACGGCGAAAAACTGTTTTTT
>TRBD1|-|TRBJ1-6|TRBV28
CASTPVGTGTSPLHF
TGTGCCAGCACTCCCGTGGGGACAGGCACCTCACCCCTCCACTTT
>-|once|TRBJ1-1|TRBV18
CASSPSTVNTEAFF
TGTGCCAGCTCACCCAGCACGGTGAACACTGAAGCTTTCTTT
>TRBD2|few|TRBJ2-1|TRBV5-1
CASSGLLAGSTNEQFF
TGCGCCAGCAGCGGATTACTAGCGGGATCTACGAATGAGCAGTTCTTC
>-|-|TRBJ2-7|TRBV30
CAWSIGGPSYEQYF
TGTGCCTGGAGCATTGGCGGGCCCTCCTACGAGCAGTACTTC
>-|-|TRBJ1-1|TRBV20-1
CSAEDAEAFF
TGCAGTGCAGAGGACGCTGAAGCTTTCTTT
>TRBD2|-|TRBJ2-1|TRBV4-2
CASSPRTSGYNEQFF
TGTGCCAGCAGCCCCCGGACTAGCGGATACAATGAGCAGTTCTTC
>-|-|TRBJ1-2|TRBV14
CASSLRNGITF
TGTGCCAGCAGCCTGCGCAACGGCATAACCTTC
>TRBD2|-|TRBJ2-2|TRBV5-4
CASSSVPLAGNTGELFF
TGTGCCAGCAGCTCCGTCCCACTAGCGGGCAACACCGGGGAGCTGTTTTTT
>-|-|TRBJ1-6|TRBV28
CASSVGGGDSPLHF
TGTGCCAGCAGTGTAGGGGGAGGGGACTCACCCCTCCACTTT
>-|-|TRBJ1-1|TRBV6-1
CASSDRVLTEAFF
TGTGCCAGCAGTGACAGGGTTTTGACTGAAGCTTTCTTT
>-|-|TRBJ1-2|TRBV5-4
CASSLKADATF
TGTGCCAGCAGCTTGAAGGCGGACGCAACCTTC
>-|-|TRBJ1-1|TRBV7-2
CASSLGGVFLEAFF
TGTGCCAGCAGCCTGGGGGGGGTTTTTCTTGAAGCTTTCTTT
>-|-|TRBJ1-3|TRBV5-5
CASSPHDRLADTIYF
TGTGCCAGCAGCCCCCATGACAGGCTGGCGGACACCATATATTTT
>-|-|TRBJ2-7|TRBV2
CASRTPRGRDEQYF
TGTGCCAGCAGGACCCCCCGGGGGCGGGACGAGCAGTACTTC
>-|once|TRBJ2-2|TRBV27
CASSYYDSGELFF
TGTGCCAGCAGTTACTACGATTCCGGGGAGCTGTTTTTT
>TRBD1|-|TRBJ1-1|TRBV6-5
CASSHRGNTEAFF
TGTGCCAGCAGCCACAGGGGTAACACTGAAGCTTTCTTT
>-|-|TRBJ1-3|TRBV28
CASSFPFTGRGNTIYF
TGTGCCAGCAGTTTCCCGTTTACAGGGAGGGGAAACACCATATATTTT
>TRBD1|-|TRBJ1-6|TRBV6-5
CASSPDRANSPLHF
TGTGCCAGCAGTCCCGACAGGGCTAATTCACCCCTCCACTTT
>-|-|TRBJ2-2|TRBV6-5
CASNGHLNTGELFF
TGTGCCAGCAACGGACACTTGAACACCGGGGAGCTGTTTTTT
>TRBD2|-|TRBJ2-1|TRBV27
CASSPLRTSDYNEQFF
TGTGCCAGCAGTCCACTCAGGACTAGCGATTACAATGAGCAGTTCTTC
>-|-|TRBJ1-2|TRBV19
CASSSSQFLNYGYTF
TGTGCCAGTAGTTCCTCACAGTTCCTAAACTATGGCTACACCTTC
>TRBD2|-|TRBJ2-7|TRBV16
CASSQLGGRATYEQYF
TGTGCCAGCAGCCAATTAGGAGGGAGGGCAACCTACGAGCAGTACTTC
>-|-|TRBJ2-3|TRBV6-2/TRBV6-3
CASSYAVTPDTDTQYF
TGTGCCAGCAGTTACGCGGTGACTCCAGACACAGATACGCAGTATTTT
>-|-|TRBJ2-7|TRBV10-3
CAISSPGAPTYEQYF
TGTGCCATCAGCTCCCCAGGGGCACCCACCTACGAGCAGTACTTC
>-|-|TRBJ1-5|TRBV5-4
CASSYGPLSGDSNQPQHF
TGTGCCAGCAGCTACGGGCCTCTCTCTGGAGATAGCAATCAGCCCCAGCATTTT
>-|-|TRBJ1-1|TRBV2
CASSRRNTEAFF
TGTGCCAGCAGTCGCAGGAACACTGAAGCTTTCTTT
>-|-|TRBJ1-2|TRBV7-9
CASSLVDSYGYTF
TGTGCCAGCAGCTTAGTTGACAGCTATGGCTACACCTTC
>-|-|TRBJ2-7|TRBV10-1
CASSGGRGGEQYF
TGCGCCAGCAGTGGGGGCCGAGGGGGCGAGCAGTACTTC
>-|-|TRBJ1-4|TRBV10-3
CAISESSEGWEKLFF
TGTGCCATCAGTGAGTCTTCTGAGGGCTGGGAAAAACTGTTTTTT
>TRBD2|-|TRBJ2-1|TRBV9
CASSPGTSGSSGEQFF
TGTGCCAGCAGCCCAGGGACTAGCGGGAGTAGCGGGGAGCAGTTCTTC
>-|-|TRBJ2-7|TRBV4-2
CASSVGGGNEYEQYF
TGTGCCAGCAGCGTAGGGGGGGGGAACGAGTACGAGCAGTACTTC
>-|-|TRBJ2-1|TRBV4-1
CASSQGRAGPTYNEQFF
TGCGCCAGCAGCCAAGGTAGGGCGGGCCCCACCTACAATGAGCAGTTCTTC
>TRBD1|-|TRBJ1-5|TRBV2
CASSPNRGQPQHF
TGTGCCAGCAGCCCCAACAGGGGACAGCCCCAGCATTTT
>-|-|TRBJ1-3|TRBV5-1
CASSLRPGASGNTIYF
TGCGCCAGCAGCTTGCGGCCGGGGGCGTCTGGAAACACCATATATTTT
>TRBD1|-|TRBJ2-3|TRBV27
CASSLPGTGGSYSTDTQYF
TGTGCCAGCAGTTTACCAGGGACAGGGGGCAGTTACAGCACAGATACGCAGTATTTT
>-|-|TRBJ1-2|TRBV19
CASSMTALDGYTF
TGTGCCAGTAGTATGACAGCTTTGGATGGCTACACCTTC
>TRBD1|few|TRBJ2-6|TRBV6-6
CASSPGTGGSGANVLTF
TGTGCCAGCAGTCCCGGGACAGGGGGCTCTGGGGCCAACGTCCTGACTTTC
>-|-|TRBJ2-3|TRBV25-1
CASSEWRGGATDTQYF
TGTGCCAGCAGTGAATGGCGAGGGGGGGCGACAGATACGCAGTATTTT
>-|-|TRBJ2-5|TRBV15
CATGRAKETQYF
TGTGCCACCGGCAGGGCGAAAGAGACCCAGTACTTC
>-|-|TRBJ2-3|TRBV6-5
CASSRLPNTDTQYF
TGTGCCAGCAGTCGGCTACCGAACACAGATACGCAGTATTTT